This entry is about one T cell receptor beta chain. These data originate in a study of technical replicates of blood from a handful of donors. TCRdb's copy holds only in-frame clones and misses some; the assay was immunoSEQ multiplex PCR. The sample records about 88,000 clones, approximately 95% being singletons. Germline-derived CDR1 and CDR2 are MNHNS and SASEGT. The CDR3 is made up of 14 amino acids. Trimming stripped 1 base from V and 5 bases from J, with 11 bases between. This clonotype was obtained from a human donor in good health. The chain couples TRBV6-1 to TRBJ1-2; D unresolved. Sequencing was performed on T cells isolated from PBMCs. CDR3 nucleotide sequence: TGTGCCAGCAGTGAAGGGCAGTTAGCATATGGCTACACCTTC. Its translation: CASSEGQLAYGYTF.